This T cell receptor (beta chain) was documented in a study of blood T cell repertoires in COVID-19. The CDR3 consists of 17 residues. CDR1 and CDR2 from the germline V gene are SGHRS and YFSETQ. The V and J ends lost 4 bases and 14 bases, in that order; junction bases with no gene match: 20. Only in-frame clones appear in the TCRdb table, and some are missing; sequencing was by immunoSEQ multiplex PCR. This table has 390,000 or so clones, roughly 89% appearing once. The specimen was peripheral blood. The receptor's source is a woman aged 25 to 39 with active or convalescent COVID-19. This chain uses TRBV5-1 with TRBJ1-6; TRBD1 matches at 8 bases. CDR3 sequence (DNA): TGCGCCAGCAGCATGGGACAGGATACCCATAATTCAAAGGCCCTCCACTTT. Translated, it gives CASSMGQDTHNSKALHF.